This T cell receptor beta chain derives from a study of cytotoxic CD8 clonotypes in ibrutinib-treated CLL. The V segment lost 4 bases and the J segment 14 bases; nucleotides outside the gene matches: 13. Per germline, CDR1 SNHLY and CDR2 FYNNEI. The length of the CDR3 is 16 residues. Here immunoSEQ multiplex PCR was the method, and the copy in TCRdb shows in-frame clones only, minus some. The sample includes fewer than 400,000 clones, 67% of them seen just once. In its sample, this clone was seen once. The rearrangement joins TRBV2 to TRBJ2-1, with 14 bases identical to TRBD2. The sample in question was PBMCs, obtained after 36 months of ibrutinib treatment. This receptor was obtained from a human donor with chronic lymphocytic leukemia. This CDR3 is CASSGLLRTSGGSKFF. Written as DNA, the CDR3 is TGTGCCAGCAGTGGACTGCTCCGGACTAGCGGGGGGTCAAAGTTCTTC. Full variable domain (remainder filled in from reference TRBV2 and TRBJ2-1): EPEVTQTPSHQVTQMGQEVILRCVPISNHLYFYWYRQILGQKVEFLVSFYNNEISEKSEIFDDQFSVERPDGSNFTLKIRSTKLEDSAMYFCASSGLLRTSGGSKFFGPGTRLTVL.